This record concerns one TCR beta chain sequence. Its target is unknown. This CDR3 contains 12 residues. The junction had 6 bases not matched to a gene; V was cut back by 10 bases and J by 13 bases. Germline loops: CDR1 SGHTA, CDR2 FQGNSA. They isolated at least 7 million PBMCs from each sample. These data are taken from a study of blood T cells in healthy people across ages. Broader study findings: It was not known whether donors were CMV positive (a possible confounder of expanded clonotype changes).

The authors ran a second PCR of roughly 6 to 11 cycles using a sample-barcoded 5' primer and a J-beta primer mix. Every sample produced at least 3 million CDR3-containing paired-end reads. Each CDR3 protein is one row after TCRdb ran MiXCR on the 5' RACE reads. The sample contains approximately 800,000 distinct CDR3 sequences, about 45% of which appear only once. This chain uses TRBV7-2 with TRBJ2-1; 14 bases are shared with TRBD2. This receptor was identified in an older man in good health. Sequenced: blood. The chain's CDR3 is CATRLAGGHQFF. Written as DNA, the CDR3 is TGTGCCACCAGACTAGCGGGAGGGCACCAGTTCTTC.